The clone carrying this T cell receptor beta chain has a single count. Seattle's enrolled individuals joined amid active infection and were then monitored longitudinally. Sequencing was performed with immunoSEQ multiplex PCR; in TCRdb, only in-frame clones are kept and a portion is missing. The sample includes hundreds of thousands of clones, 87% of them seen just once. This sample is drawn from a study of blood T cell repertoires in COVID-19. Study as a whole: Samples representing acute and convalescent COVID-19 were sourced from the United States, Italy and Spain.

This clonotype was obtained from a woman aged 55-69 years with COVID-19, enrolled during active disease. Specimen: peripheral blood.

This CDR3 reads CASSSPSSGGPLNEQFF. The CDR3 DNA is TGTGCCAGCAGCTCACCATCTAGCGGGGGCCCCTTGAATGAGCAGTTCTTC. V usage is TRBV9 and J usage is TRBJ2-1, with TRBD2 matching 10 bases. Germline assignment: CDR1 SGDLS and CDR2 YYNGEE. The CDR3 runs to 17 residues. The J segment lost 7 bases and the V segment lost 4 bases, leaving 14 bases of the junction unmatched.